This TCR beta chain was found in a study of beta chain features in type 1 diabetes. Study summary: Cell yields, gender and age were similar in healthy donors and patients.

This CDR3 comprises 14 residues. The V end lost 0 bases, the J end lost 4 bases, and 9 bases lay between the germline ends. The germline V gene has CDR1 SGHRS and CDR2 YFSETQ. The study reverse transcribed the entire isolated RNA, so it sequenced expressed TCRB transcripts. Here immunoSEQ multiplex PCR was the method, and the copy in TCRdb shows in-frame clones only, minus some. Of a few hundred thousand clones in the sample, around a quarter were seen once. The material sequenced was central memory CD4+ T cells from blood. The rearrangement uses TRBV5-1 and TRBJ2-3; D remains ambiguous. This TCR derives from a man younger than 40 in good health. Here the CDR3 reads CASSLASGADTQYF. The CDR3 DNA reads TGCGCCAGCAGCTTGGCGTCCGGAGCAGATACGCAGTATTTT.